This T cell receptor beta chain was identified during a study of early T cells in non-severe SARS-CoV-2 infection. Study-level points and caveats: Missing private and CD4 specificities, VDJdb matching favored anti-spike CD8 responses.

The TCR library protocol was used to attach unique molecular identifiers. These identifiers were attached to individual cDNA molecules. A single record per CDR3 protein comes from TCRdb applying MiXCR to the 5' RACE reads. This repertoire shows around 70,000 distinct CDR3 sequences, 12% found once; its top ten account for 3.9%. CDR1 and CDR2 from the germline V gene are MNHNS and SASEGT. Trimming removed 7 bases from V and 3 bases from J, with 13 bases in between. The CDR3 runs 13 residues. In regard to this clonotype: No antigen is known for it.

The clonotype originates from an adult who was a healthcare worker with PCR-confirmed SARS-CoV-2 infection or an uninfected control (not recorded which). What was sequenced was whole blood. The V and J genes are TRBV6-1 and TRBJ2-7; unclear D gene. CDR3 DNA: TGTGCCAGCAAAGGTGGGCCGAGCTACGAGCAGTACTTC. It codes for CASKGGPSYEQYF.